The 23 T cell receptor beta chains below were found in one sample sequenced in a study of cytomegalovirus exposure and HLA in healthy donors. The PCR was carried out with 60 Vbeta primers and 13 Jbeta primers. Method: immunoSEQ multiplex PCR; TCRdb's copy keeps in-frame clones and lacks some. This table holds fewer than 200,000 clones, roughly 81% found once. The sample taken for sequencing was PBMCs. These receptors were taken from a man aged 25 to 40 in good health and CMV-seropositive.

V gene TRBV11-3 combines with J gene TRBJ1-2; tentatively, D is TRBD1 (6 bases). The CDR3 totals 12 residues. Per the germline V gene, CDR1 is SGHNT and CDR2 is YENEEA. V was pared by 5 bases and J by 7 bases, with 11 bases between. The CDR3 loop reads CASSPQGGGYTF. CDR3 coding DNA: TGTGCCAGCAGCCCACAGGGTGGTGGCTACACCTTC.

The rearrangement joins TRBV7-2 to TRBJ2-5; TRBD2 is a possible D gene (5 bases). The germline V gene has CDR1 SGHTA and CDR2 FQGNSA. The V end lost 4 bases, the J end lost 2 bases, and 11 bases lay between the germline ends. The CDR3 has 14 amino acids. The chain's CDR3 is CASSYLAAQETQYF. The CDR3 DNA reads as TGTGCCAGCAGCTACCTAGCCGCACAAGAGACCCAGTACTTC.

The V call is TRBV2, the J call TRBJ1-5; 8 nucleotides match TRBD1. Germline V gene data show CDR1 as SNHLY and CDR2 as FYNNEI. V shed 6 bases and J 1 base; nucleotides not matched to a gene: 5. The CDR3 loop spans 15 amino acids. CDR3 nucleotides: TGTGCCAGCAGATCGGACAGGGCGAGCAATCAGCCCCAGCATTTT. Translation gives CASRSDRASNQPQHF.

The gene calls are TRBV7-8 and TRBJ2-1, with 7 bases matching TRBD2. CDR1 and CDR2 (germline): SGHVS, FQNEAQ. The CDR3 runs 13 residues. J gave up 8 bases and V 1 base, and 2 bases lay outside the gene matches. CDR3 DNA sequence: TGTGCCAGCAGCTTAGGGGGACTATATGAGCAGTTCTTC. Translation: CASSLGGLYEQFF.

The chain is built from TRBV7-9 and TRBJ2-5, with 16 bases that match TRBD2. Germline CDR1 and CDR2: SEHNR and FQNEAQ (reference sequence). The CDR3 has 17 amino acids. V trimming: 4 bases; J trimming: 5 bases; junction bases outside the gene matches: 7. This CDR3 is CASSSLGTSGREETQYF. CDR3 DNA: TGTGCCAGCAGCTCACTGGGGACTAGCGGGAGGGAGGAGACCCAGTACTTC.

The CDR3 sequence: CAWSVRRRFRDREGYGYTF. Written as DNA, the CDR3 is TGTGCCTGGAGTGTACGGCGGCGCTTTCGGGACAGGGAAGGGTATGGCTACACCTTC. The gene calls are TRBV30 and TRBJ1-2, with TRBD1 identical over 9 bases. The germline CDR1 and CDR2 sequences are GTSNPN and SVGIG (reference sequence). The J segment lost 5 bases and the V segment lost 0 bases, leaving 19 bases of the junction unmatched. The CDR3 runs 19 residues.

This rearrangement joins TRBV19 to TRBJ2-1; TRBD1 might be the D (5 bases). Germline CDR1 and CDR2: LNHDA and SQIVND (reference sequence). Trimming left V 7 bases short and J 1 base short, with 17 bases between. The length of the CDR3 is 16 residues. In DNA, the CDR3 is TGTGCCAGTACCTCCCTAGGGGATAGATCCTACAATGAGCAGTTCTTC. Protein product: CASTSLGDRSYNEQFF.

This chain links TRBV5-3 with TRBJ2-5; tentative D call: TRBD2 (6 bases). TRBV5-3 is an ORF, and what it does is uncertain. Trimming cost V 0 bases and J 2 bases, with 17 bases left between them. This CDR3 has 17 amino acids. Here the CDR3 DNA reads TGTGCCAGAAGCTTGGGTCCGACTAGTCCTACACAAGAGACCCAGTACTTC. It encodes CARSLGPTSPTQETQYF.

CDR3 protein: CASSHTNREETQYF. For the CDR3, the DNA is TGTGCCAGCAGCCACACAAACAGGGAAGAGACCCAGTACTTC. The chain couples TRBV5-4 to TRBJ2-5; tentatively, D is TRBD1 (6 bases). V shed 4 bases and J shed 3 bases, with 13 bases lying between them. The CDR3 consists of 14 residues. Germline V gene data show CDR1 as SGHNT and CDR2 as YYREEE (reference sequence).

This sequence joins TRBV11-2 and TRBJ2-7; a weak D match, TRBD2 (5 bases). V was cut by 5 bases and J by 4 bases, with 21 bases left in between. The CDR3 is 16 amino acids. Germline V gene lookup returns CDR1 SGHAT and CDR2 FQNNGV. This CDR3 reads CASSPINAGATYEQYV. DNA of the CDR3: TGTGCCAGCAGCCCAATTAATGCGGGCGCCACATACGAGCAGTACGTC.

This clone appeared once. The J gene is TRBJ2-2, the V gene TRBV4-3, with D uncertain. The CDR3 covers 15 residues. V lost 1 base to trimming and J lost 3 bases, with 9 bases between them. The germline V gene has CDR1 LGHNA and CDR2 YSLEER. Here the CDR3 reads CASSQGFEHTGELFF. The CDR3 DNA follows: TGCGCCAGCAGCCAAGGGTTCGAGCACACCGGGGAGCTGTTTTTT.

This clone was detected only once. This chain connects TRBV9 to TRBJ2-3; maybe TRBD1 (6 bases). The CDR3 is 15 residues long. V lost 3 bases, J lost 4 bases, and 15 bases lay in between. Germline CDR1 reads SGDLS; CDR2 reads YYNGEE. CDR3: CASSAQGSFADTQYF. The CDR3 nucleotides read TGTGCCAGCAGCGCACAGGGAAGTTTCGCAGATACGCAGTATTTT.

The V gene is TRBV23-1, the J gene TRBJ2-7; 10 bases fit TRBD2. TRBV23-1 is annotated as an ORF whose role is uncertain. The CDR3 totals 16 residues. V was pared by 4 bases and J by 6 bases, with 12 bases of the junction left unmatched. CDR3 nucleotides: TGCGCCAGCAGTCCCGTCCCGTCTAGCGGGAGTGGCGAGCAGTACGTC. Translation gives CASSPVPSSGSGEQYV.

The chain employs TRBV7-6 and TRBJ2-3, with 10 bases lining up with TRBD1. J was trimmed by 6 bases and V by 1 base; bases with no gene match: 4. Germline CDR1 reads SGHVS; CDR2 reads FNYEAQ. There are 15 residues in the CDR3. The CDR3 bases are TGTGCCAGCAGCTTAGTTGGGACAGGGGCCGATACGCAGTATTTT. This encodes CASSLVGTGADTQYF.

This chain joins TRBV9 and TRBJ1-2, with TRBD1 matching over 9 bases. CDR1 and CDR2 (germline): SGDLS, YYNGEE. The CDR3 is 17 residues long. The V and J ends lost 2 bases and 5 bases, in that order; junction bases with no gene match: 13. The DNA of the CDR3 is TGTGCCAGCAGCGTGGGGGACAGGGTTAGCGATACGTATGGCTACACCTTC. Its protein product is CASSVGDRVSDTYGYTF. Full variable domain (rest looked up from reference TRBV9 and TRBJ1-2): DSGVTQTPKHLITATGQRVTLRCSPRSGDLSVYWYQQSLDQGLQFLIQYYNGEERAKGNILERFSAQQFPDLHSELNLSSLELGDSALYFCASSVGDRVSDTYGYTFGSGTRLTVV.

V gene TRBV11-2 combines with J gene TRBJ2-7; unclear D gene. The CDR3 is 12 residues long. Germline CDR1 is SGHAT and CDR2 is FQNNGV. V lost 5 bases and J lost 3, with 8 bases in between. The DNA for the CDR3 is TGTGCCAGCAGCCTCTTTAACTACGAGCAGTACGTC. It encodes CASSLFNYEQYV.

The chain has TRBV4-2 and TRBJ1-1, with TRBD1 identical over 12 bases. The CDR3 is made up of 16 amino acids. Germline V gene lookup returns CDR1 LGHNA and CDR2 YNFKEQ. Losses at the gene ends were 4 bases for V and 0 bases for J; bases not matched to a gene: 3. CDR3 coding DNA: TGTGCCAGCAGCCGGGGACAGGGGGCCTTGAACACTGAAGCTTTCTTT. This encodes CASSRGQGALNTEAFF.

This sequence joins TRBV7-8 and TRBJ2-1; the D gene is possibly TRBD1 (7 bases). CDR1 and CDR2 from the germline V gene are SGHVS and FQNEAQ. The length of the CDR3 is 14 residues. V was pared by 2 bases and J by 7 bases, with 12 bases between. The CDR3 reads CASSLQTGRNEQFF. DNA for the CDR3: TGTGCCAGCAGCTTACAGACAGGGAGGAATGAGCAGTTCTTC.

Comment on this clone: At one end the junction does not follow the germline gene, possibly because of a read error. This chain uses TRBV25-1 with TRBJ2-1; D possibly corresponds to TRBD2 (6 bases). Germline CDR1 reads MGHDK; CDR2 reads SYGVNS. The CDR3 loop spans 12 amino acids. CDR3 DNA: TGTGCCGGCAGTATAGCGGCGAGTGAGCAGTTCTTC. This sequence encodes CAGSIAASEQFF.

The rearrangement links TRBV19 to TRBJ2-7, with 8 bases identical to TRBD1. Germline lookup yields CDR1 LNHDA and CDR2 SQIVND (reference sequence). This CDR3 is built from 13 residues. Unmatched junction bases numbered 3, after V lost 6 bases and J lost 2 bases. CDR3 nucleotides: TGTGCCAGTAGATTGACAGGGGCCTACGAGCAGTACTTC. Amino acids: CASRLTGAYEQYF. The whole variable domain, filled in from reference TRBV19 and TRBJ2-7, reads DGGITQSPKYLFRKEGQNVTLSCEQNLNHDAMYWYRQDPGQGLRLIYYSQIVNDFQKGDIAEGYSVSREKKESFPLTVTSAQKNPTAFYLCASRLTGAYEQYFGPGTRLTVT.

This chain links TRBV7-6 with TRBJ2-5; a weak D match, TRBD2 (5 bases). Trimming took off 1 base at V and 0 bases at J, with 6 bases between the two ends. This CDR3 is built from 14 residues. Germline assignment: CDR1 SGHVS and CDR2 FNYEAQ. The DNA for the CDR3 is TGTGCCAGCAGCTTAGTGGACTACCAAGAGACCCAGTACTTC. Translation gives CASSLVDYQETQYF.

The V call is TRBV12-5, the J call TRBJ1-3; TRBD1 is a possible D gene (5 bases). The V end lost 5 bases, the J end lost 0 bases, and 8 bases lay between the germline ends. This CDR3 is built from 14 residues. CDR1 is LGHNT, CDR2 FRNRAP, per germline. CDR3 amino acids: CASGEQDSGNTIYF. The CDR3 DNA sequence: TGTGCTAGTGGTGAACAGGACTCTGGAAACACCATATATTTT.

The rearrangement joins TRBV7-2 to TRBJ2-7; 7 positions match TRBD1. There are 12 residues in the CDR3. J was trimmed by 6 bases and V by 3 bases; bases with no gene match: 2. The V gene's germline CDR1 is SGHTA and CDR2 FQGNSA. The CDR3 DNA sequence: TGTGCCAGCAGCTTTTCAGGGGGCGAGCAGTACTTC. This encodes CASSFSGGEQYF.